Presented here are 8 T cell receptor beta chains from one specimen sequenced in a study of vaccination and CD4 T cells after COVID-19. Documented treatment: roughly 10-day PBMC culture with coronavirus spike peptide pools or control peptides (ViraFEST assay). Antigens of these TCRs are unknown. Sequenced with the Oncomine TCR Beta short-read assay was DNA taken from cultured CD4+ T cells. One entry per CDR3 protein, called by TCRdb with MiXCR from the PCR reads. The sample yields about 20,000 distinct CDR3 sequences, 54% seen once. The sequenced material came from CD4+ T cells from blood, cultured in vitro. The receptor set was obtained from a human donor who had recovered from COVID-19.

The J gene is TRBJ2-2, the V gene TRBV19; a weak D match, TRBD1 (6 bases). Germline lookup yields CDR1 LNHDA and CDR2 SQIVND (reference sequence). Trimming took off 3 bases at V and 7 bases at J, with 12 bases between the two ends. This CDR3 is 14 amino acids long. The CDR3 protein is CASSIGAGVGELFF. CDR3 DNA: TGTGCCAGTAGTATTGGGGCAGGGGTCGGGGAGCTGTTTTTT.

The chain has TRBV19 and TRBJ1-1; possibly TRBD1 for D (5 bases). This CDR3 spans 11 amino acids. V dropped 9 bases and J dropped 4 bases, with 9 bases sitting between them. CDR1 and CDR2 from the germline V gene are LNHDA and SQIVND (reference sequence). The CDR3 sequence is CASSGGTEAFF. As DNA, the CDR3 is TGTGCCAGCTCGGGGGGCACTGAAGCTTTCTTT.

The gene calls are TRBV7-2 and TRBJ1-2; TRBD1 is a possible D gene (5 bases). Germline V gene lookup returns CDR1 SGHTA and CDR2 FQGNSA. The CDR3 runs to 17 residues. The V gene lost 6 bases and the J gene lost 8 bases, with 28 bases spanning the gap. In nucleotides, the CDR3 is TGTGCCAGCAGTCAAAGAGTTATCCTGGGGCAAACTAAAGGCTACACCTTC. This sequence encodes CASSQRVILGQTKGYTF.

The chain carries TRBV20-1 and TRBJ2-7; 14 nucleotides agree with TRBD2. Germline V gene data show CDR1 as DFQATT and CDR2 as SNEGSKA (reference sequence). The CDR3 is 15 amino acids. V was clipped by 6 bases and J by 6 bases; unmatched bases: 10. CDR3 amino acids: CSAQTSGRAVFEQYF. For the CDR3, the DNA is TGCAGTGCGCAGACTAGCGGGAGGGCCGTTTTCGAGCAGTACTTC.

The CDR3 DNA is TGCAGTGCTAGAGCCCAGCACAATCAGCCCCAGCATTTT. It specifies CSARAQHNQPQHF. The rearrangement joins TRBV20-1 to TRBJ1-5; D remains ambiguous. CDR3 length: 13 amino acids. Germline CDR1 reads DFQATT; CDR2 reads SNEGSKA (reference sequence). Trimming took 1 base from V and 3 from J, leaving 7 bases between them.

This clonotype has more than one count but fewer than ten. The V call is TRBV20-1, the J call TRBJ2-3; D may be TRBD2 (6 bases). The CDR3 extends over 14 amino acids. With 5 bases removed from V and 6 bases from J, the gap between germline ends came to 18 bases. In germline, CDR1 is DFQATT, CDR2 SNEGSKA (reference sequence). The CDR3 is CSAPGEEVADTQYF. The CDR3 nucleotides are TGCAGTGCTCCGGGAGAGGAGGTAGCTGATACGCAGTATTTT.

The V call is TRBV20-1, the J call TRBJ2-5; the match to TRBD2 covers 9 bases. The CDR3 has 13 amino acids. V dropped 6 bases and J dropped 5; count of bases not matched to a gene: 7. Germline CDR1 reads DFQATT; CDR2 reads SNEGSKA (reference sequence). The CDR3 protein is CSAGGGARETQYF. CDR3 nucleotides: TGCAGTGCGGGCGGGGGGGCCCGGGAGACCCAGTACTTC.

This clonotype has a handful of counts. The chain combines TRBV20-1 with TRBJ1-1, with D unclear. This CDR3 has 13 residues. Looked up from germline, CDR1 is DFQATT and CDR2 is SNEGSKA (reference sequence). Trimming stripped 6 bases from V and 1 base from J, with 12 bases between. CDR3 coding DNA: TGCAGTGCCCCCTTCCCCGGGAACACTGAAGCTTTCTTT. As protein: CSAPFPGNTEAFF.